This T cell receptor beta chain is from a study of tissue T cells after allogeneic stem cell transplantation. This clone counts as medium-sized. Gene names are mouse gene names. The CDR3 end lies 1 residue beyond the end of the read and is filled in from the germline J gene. Germline CDR1 and CDR2: SGHND and FRSKSL. This CDR3 spans 14 amino acids. V was pared by 5 bases and J by 3 bases, with 3 bases of the junction left unmatched. Time point denoted: mouse harvest day 14 after allogeneic transplant. Each mouse received 10^7 T-cell-depleted marrow cells plus 10^6 splenic CD5+ T cells by tail vein. Repertoires were generated with immunoSEQ multiplex PCR, while TCRdb's copy carries only in-frame clones and drops some. The profile shows about 4,000 clones, around 45% of them singletons.

This rearrangement joins TRBV15 to TRBJ2-7; 11 bases are shared with TRBD2. The receptor was derived from a female BALB/c mouse given C57BL/6 T cells with graft-versus-host disease after an allogeneic hematopoietic cell transplant. Sequenced: lymph node tissue. The CDR3 bases that were read are TGTGCCAGCAGTCCCGGGACTGGGGGCTATGAACAGTAC. Its protein is CASSPGTGGYEQY. The whole CDR3 sequence is CASSPGTGGYEQYF. The whole variable domain, remainder taken from reference TRBV15 and TRBJ2-7, is DAGVTQTPRHEVAEKGQTIILKCEPVSGHNDLFWYRQTKIQGLELLSYFRSKSLMEDGGAFKDRFKAEMLNSSFSTLKIQPTEPKDSAVYLCASSPGTGGYEQYFGPGTRLTVL.